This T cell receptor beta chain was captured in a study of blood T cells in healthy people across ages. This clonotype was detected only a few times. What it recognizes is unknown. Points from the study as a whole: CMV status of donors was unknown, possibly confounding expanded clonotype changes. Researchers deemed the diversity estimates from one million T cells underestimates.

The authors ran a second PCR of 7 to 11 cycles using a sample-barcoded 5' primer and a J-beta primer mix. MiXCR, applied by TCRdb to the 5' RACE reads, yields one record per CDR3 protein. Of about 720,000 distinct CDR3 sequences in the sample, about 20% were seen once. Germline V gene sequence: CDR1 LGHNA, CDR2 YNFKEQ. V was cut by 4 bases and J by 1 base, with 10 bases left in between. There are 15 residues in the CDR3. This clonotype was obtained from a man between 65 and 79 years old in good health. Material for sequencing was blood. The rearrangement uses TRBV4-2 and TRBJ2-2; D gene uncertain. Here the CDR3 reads CASSPRRGNTGELFF. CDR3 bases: TGTGCCAGCAGCCCACGGAGAGGGAACACCGGGGAGCTGTTTTTT.